A selection of T cell receptor beta chains follows, all from one sample in a study of identical twins. From the 5' RACE reads, TCRdb called clonotypes with MiXCR, one entry per CDR3 protein. Here the sample spans about 810,000 distinct CDR3 sequences, 9% to 15% being singletons. These data were also filed under a second study, of yellow fever vaccine responses in identical twins.

The sequenced material came from PBMCs. The origin of the receptors is a woman aged 18-35 years in good health. CDR3s include the opening cysteine and the closing phenylalanine or tryptophan. Fields, in order: CDR3 DNA, CDR3 protein, D gene, J gene, CDR3 length, clone size, V gene. A D gene is named only where the DNA matches it firmly. The size of a clone is reported for some rows only, either as once, few or many, or as a class for expanded clones.

TGCGCCAGCAGCCCCGGGAGCGGGGCTTTTTCCTACAATGAGCAGTTCTTC,CASSPGSGAFSYNEQFF,TRBD2,TRBJ2-1,17,many,TRBV5-1
TGCAGTGCTAGAGATGCGGTCAACACCGGGGAGCTGTTTTTT,CSARDAVNTGELFF,-,TRBJ2-2,14,-,TRBV20-1
TGTGCCGCAGCCCAGACTAGCGGGAATCCAGATACGCAGTATTTT,CAAAQTSGNPDTQYF,TRBD2,TRBJ2-3,15,-,TRBV19
TGTGCCACCAGTGATTTTTACGCGGGAGATTGGGGACCAGATACGCAGTATTTT,CATSDFYAGDWGPDTQYF,TRBD2,TRBJ2-3,18,few,TRBV24-1
TGCGCCAGCAGCCAAGACGTAAAGGGGGCCCTGATAGATACGCAGTATTTT,CASSQDVKGALIDTQYF,TRBD1,TRBJ2-3,17,-,TRBV4-1
TGCAGTGCTAGACAGGACAGGGGATGGGCTGAAGCTTTCTTT,CSARQDRGWAEAFF,TRBD1,TRBJ1-1,14,-,TRBV20-1
TGCGCCAGCAGACCATCGGCGGGACAAGGGGGTTTCTTT,CASRPSAGQGGFF,-,TRBJ1-1,13,-,TRBV5-1
TGTGCCAGCAGGCGCGATTCCACCTACAATGAGCAGTTCTTC,CASRRDSTYNEQFF,-,TRBJ2-1,14,-,TRBV12-3/TRBV12-4
TGTGCCAGCACCGACAGGCTAAGCGAGCAGTACTTC,CASTDRLSEQYF,-,TRBJ2-7,12,few,TRBV6-1
TGCAGTGCTAGTCCGACAGGGTTTAATGAAAAACTGTTTTTT,CSASPTGFNEKLFF,TRBD1,TRBJ1-4,14,-,TRBV20-1
TGCAGTGCTAAAGGACTAGCGGAGCGAGCCAAAAACATTCAGTACTTC,CSAKGLAERAKNIQYF,TRBD2,TRBJ2-4,16,few,TRBV20-1
TGTGCCAGCAGCCGTAACGTAGGACAGGGAAAGAACACTGAAGCTTTCTTT,CASSRNVGQGKNTEAFF,TRBD1,TRBJ1-1,17,few,TRBV7-6
TGCAGTGCTACTTTGCCCAACTCGGTAGCGGGGGGGCCGGGGGAGACCCAGTACTTC,CSATLPNSVAGGPGETQYF,TRBD2,TRBJ2-5,19,few,TRBV20-1
TGTGCCAGCAGCTTAACCCCAGGGGGCTCTGAAAAACTGTTTTTT,CASSLTPGGSEKLFF,TRBD1,TRBJ1-4,15,few,TRBV28
TGTGCCAGCATGACTAGCGGGAGTTGGTACGAGCAGTACTTC,CASMTSGSWYEQYF,TRBD2,TRBJ2-7,14,few,TRBV28
TGTGCCAGTGGCCCGACTAGCGGGAACACCGGGGAGCTGTTTTTT,CASGPTSGNTGELFF,TRBD2,TRBJ2-2,15,-,TRBV19
TGTGCCAGCAGCTTTACGGAAGGGGGTGAGCAGTTCTTC,CASSFTEGGEQFF,-,TRBJ2-1,13,few,TRBV11-2
TGTGCCAGCGAGGGGGAATTAGATACGCAGTATTTT,CASEGELDTQYF,-,TRBJ2-3,12,-,TRBV12-3/TRBV12-4
TGCGCCAGCAGTCAAGCGGGAGAAAATACGCAGTATTTT,CASSQAGENTQYF,TRBD2,TRBJ2-3,13,few,TRBV10-2
TGTGCCAGCAGCCCCGGGAGGATGAGCTCCTACGAGCAGTACTTC,CASSPGRMSSYEQYF,TRBD2,TRBJ2-7,15,-,TRBV7-9
TGTGCCAGCAGTTTAATAAGAGTTGTAGATACGCAGTATTTT,CASSLIRVVDTQYF,-,TRBJ2-3,14,-,TRBV28
TGTGCCAGCAGCTTTCCAGGGGGCAGTGAAAAACTGTTTTTT,CASSFPGGSEKLFF,TRBD1,TRBJ1-4,14,many,TRBV7-9
TGTGCCAGTATTCCCTCAGACGCCACCGCAAGAAACACCATATATTTT,CASIPSDATARNTIYF,-,TRBJ1-3,16,few,TRBV6-1
TGTGCCAGCAGTGAACCCAGGGGCACCACGAAACCAAAGTACAATGAGCAGTTCTTC,CASSEPRGTTKPKYNEQFF,-,TRBJ2-1,19,few,TRBV2
TGCGCCAGCAGCCGACAACAAGGGGTACCTGAAGCTTTCTTT,CASSRQQGVPEAFF,-,TRBJ1-1,14,few,TRBV4-1
TGTGCCACCAGCAGATCCGCCTCGTCGGGGATATACAATGAGCAGTTCTTC,CATSRSASSGIYNEQFF,-,TRBJ2-1,17,many,TRBV15
TGCAGTGCTAGCGGAGGCCAGCAGTTCTTC,CSASGGQQFF,-,TRBJ2-1,10,many,TRBV20-1
TGTGCCAGCAGTTTTGAGGGGGTGGAAGAAAAACTGTTTTTT,CASSFEGVEEKLFF,-,TRBJ1-4,14,many,TRBV12-3/TRBV12-4
TGTGCCAGCAGACGCCGGGACAGCCCCTACGAGCAGTACTTC,CASRRRDSPYEQYF,TRBD1,TRBJ2-7,14,few,TRBV6-1
TGTGCCAGCAGCGTAGTAGGTGGACAGGGAACAGATACGCAGTATTTT,CASSVVGGQGTDTQYF,TRBD1,TRBJ2-3,16,once,TRBV9
TGTGCCAGCTCACCACCCTCGACAGGGAGGGACACCGGGGAGCTGTTTTTT,CASSPPSTGRDTGELFF,-,TRBJ2-2,17,few,TRBV18
TGTGCCAGCAGTGGGGCTAGCGACTACAATGAGCAGTTCTTC,CASSGASDYNEQFF,-,TRBJ2-1,14,-,TRBV6-2/TRBV6-3
TGTGCCAGCAGTTTCTGGCTAGCGACCGGGGAGCTGTTTTTT,CASSFWLATGELFF,-,TRBJ2-2,14,many,TRBV12-3/TRBV12-4
TGTGCCAGCAGCCCGAAGGCAGGGTTTTACAATGAGCAGTTCTTC,CASSPKAGFYNEQFF,-,TRBJ2-1,15,few,TRBV9
TGTGCCAGCCTCCTAGCGGGAGCCAGCGATGAGCAGTTCTTC,CASLLAGASDEQFF,TRBD2,TRBJ2-1,14,-,TRBV7-9
TGTGCCAGCAAACCCATATACTCTGGGGCCAACGTCCTGACTTTC,CASKPIYSGANVLTF,-,TRBJ2-6,15,few,TRBV27
TGTGCCAGCAGCTTGTCGGAGACAGCGCACAATGAGCAGTTCTTC,CASSLSETAHNEQFF,-,TRBJ2-1,15,few,TRBV7-9
TGTGCCAGCAGTCATATAGCGGGGGGGCCCCACAATGAGCAGTTCTTC,CASSHIAGGPHNEQFF,TRBD2,TRBJ2-1,16,-,TRBV2
TGCGCCAGCAGCTTGGGACCGGAGGGGGCCGGTGAGCAGTTCTTC,CASSLGPEGAGEQFF,-,TRBJ2-1,15,-,TRBV5-1
TGTGCCAGCAGTGCCCAATTGGGGGCGGACACTGAAGCTTTCTTT,CASSAQLGADTEAFF,-,TRBJ1-1,15,-,TRBV6-1
TGTGCCAGCAGTCTAGCGGACGTGTCCTACAATGAGCAGTTCTTC,CASSLADVSYNEQFF,TRBD2,TRBJ2-1,15,many,TRBV6-1
TGTGCCAGCAGTTCCCAAGCGGTTAGCTCCTACGAGCAGTACTTC,CASSSQAVSSYEQYF,-,TRBJ2-7,15,many,TRBV12-3/TRBV12-4
TGTGCCAGCACCCCCTACGGGACGGAAAAATACAATGAGCAGTTCTTC,CASTPYGTEKYNEQFF,-,TRBJ2-1,16,few,TRBV5-6
TGCAGTGCTAGAGCCGGGAATCTAGCGGGGGGGCCCACCGGGGAGCTGTTTTTT,CSARAGNLAGGPTGELFF,TRBD2,TRBJ2-2,18,-,TRBV20-1
TGCAGTGCCCCAGACAGGGGGGTCGGGGAGCTGTTTTTT,CSAPDRGVGELFF,TRBD1,TRBJ2-2,13,-,TRBV20-1
TGTGCCAGCAGCAAAACGGGGACGAACACTGAAGCTTTCTTT,CASSKTGTNTEAFF,-,TRBJ1-1,14,few,TRBV21-1
TGTGCCAGCCTACTCCGAGGAGGGGGCGCACGAACAATTGAAGAGACCCAGTACTTC,CASLLRGGGARTIEETQYF,-,TRBJ2-5,19,few,TRBV21-1
TGCAGCGTCCTCGGGGCGGGGACTGAAGCTTTCTTT,CSVLGAGTEAFF,-,TRBJ1-1,12,many,TRBV29-1
TGTGCCACCAGCAGAGATACGCTAACTCTTGATACGCAGTATTTT,CATSRDTLTLDTQYF,-,TRBJ2-3,15,few,TRBV15
TGTGCCAGCAGCCAATTGGTACAGGCCTACAATGAGCAGTTCTTC,CASSQLVQAYNEQFF,-,TRBJ2-1,15,many,TRBV3-1
TGTGCCAGCAGTTACCGCGGGACTAGCGTCGCTGGGGCCAACGTCCTGACTTTC,CASSYRGTSVAGANVLTF,TRBD2,TRBJ2-6,18,-,TRBV6-5
TGCAGCGTCCGAGGGGCTGGAAACACCATATATTTT,CSVRGAGNTIYF,-,TRBJ1-3,12,many,TRBV29-1